The entry that follows covers one TCR beta chain sequence. Its antigen is still unknown. Germline V gene data show CDR1 as SGHTA and CDR2 as FQGTGA. Trimming took 2 bases from V and 0 from J, leaving 8 bases between them. The CDR3 covers 15 residues. This sample was included in a study of T cell repertoires in cytomegalovirus infection. As for the study in general: Indicated by public TCR beta signatures were CMV infection and matching HLA type.

TCRdb fed the reads into MiXCR, producing one record per CDR3 protein. Of approximately 730,000 distinct CDR3 sequences in the sample, about 30% were seen once. This clonotype was sampled from a human donor in good health (CMV status not recorded). Some clones in this sample may be carry-over from other donors' samples. The specimen comprised cultured PBMCs, sampled from culture after CMV antigen stimulation. The chain employs TRBV7-3 and TRBJ2-1; D call uncertain. The chain's CDR3 is CASSLGSPSYNEQFF. As DNA, the CDR3 is TGTGCCAGCAGCTTAGGGTCTCCCTCCTACAATGAGCAGTTCTTC.